This T cell receptor (beta chain) derives from a study of blood T cells in healthy people across ages. The study, taken as a whole, reports: Per million T cells, the diversity of TCR beta decreased roughly linearly as age advanced.

The table lists this clonotype with a few counts. Its antigen is not known. Unmatched junction bases numbered 18, after V lost 7 bases and J lost 9 bases. Germline assignment: CDR1 SGDLS and CDR2 YYNGEE. The CDR3 has 17 residues. Peripheral blood samples of 9 to 10 milliliters were drawn from each donor. With a J-beta primer mix and a sample-barcoded 5' primer, a second PCR ran roughly 6 to 12 cycles. A single record per CDR3 protein comes from TCRdb applying MiXCR to the 5' RACE reads. The table has more than 800,000 distinct CDR3 sequences, around 28% seen once; the top ten hold about 18%. V is TRBV9 and J is TRBJ1-6; 8 bases line up with TRBD1. This receptor was identified in an elderly woman in good health. What was sequenced was blood. The CDR3: CASGPPGFGQGGSPLHF. In DNA form, the CDR3 reads TGTGCCAGCGGACCGCCTGGTTTTGGACAGGGAGGTTCACCCCTCCACTTT.